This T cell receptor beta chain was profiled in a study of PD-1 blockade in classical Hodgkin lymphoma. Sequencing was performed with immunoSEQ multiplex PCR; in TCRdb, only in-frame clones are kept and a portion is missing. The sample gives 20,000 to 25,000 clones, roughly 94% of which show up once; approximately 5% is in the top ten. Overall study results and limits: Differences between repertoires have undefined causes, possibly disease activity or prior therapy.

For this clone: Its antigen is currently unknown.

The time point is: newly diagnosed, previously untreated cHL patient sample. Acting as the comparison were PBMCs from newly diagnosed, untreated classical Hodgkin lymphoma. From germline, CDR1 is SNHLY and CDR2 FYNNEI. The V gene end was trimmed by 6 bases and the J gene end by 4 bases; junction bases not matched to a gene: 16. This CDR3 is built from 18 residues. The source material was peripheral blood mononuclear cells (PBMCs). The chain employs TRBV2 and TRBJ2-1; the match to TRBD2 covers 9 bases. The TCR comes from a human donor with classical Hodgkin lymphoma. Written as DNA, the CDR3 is TGTGCCAGCAGAGACAGGCTAGCGGGGATGGGAGTTTACAATGAGCAGTTCTTC. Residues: CASRDRLAGMGVYNEQFF.